The sequence of this TCR beta chain was determined in a study of blood T cell repertoires in COVID-19. The data were produced by immunoSEQ multiplex PCR, yet TCRdb's version contains in-frame clones alone and is incomplete. The sample has about 50,000 clones; about 84% are singletons. The CDR3 extends over 12 amino acids. Trimming cost V 8 bases and J 4 bases, with 10 bases left between them. Germline V gives CDR1 SGHTS, CDR2 YDEGEE. This chain joins TRBV5-8 and TRBJ1-5; perhaps TRBD1 as D (6 bases). Sequenced: peripheral blood. This TCR derives from a woman aged 60-75 years with acute or convalescent COVID-19. This chain's CDR3 is CASKQGNQPQHF. CDR3 nucleotide sequence: TGTGCCAGTAAACAGGGAAATCAGCCCCAGCATTTT.